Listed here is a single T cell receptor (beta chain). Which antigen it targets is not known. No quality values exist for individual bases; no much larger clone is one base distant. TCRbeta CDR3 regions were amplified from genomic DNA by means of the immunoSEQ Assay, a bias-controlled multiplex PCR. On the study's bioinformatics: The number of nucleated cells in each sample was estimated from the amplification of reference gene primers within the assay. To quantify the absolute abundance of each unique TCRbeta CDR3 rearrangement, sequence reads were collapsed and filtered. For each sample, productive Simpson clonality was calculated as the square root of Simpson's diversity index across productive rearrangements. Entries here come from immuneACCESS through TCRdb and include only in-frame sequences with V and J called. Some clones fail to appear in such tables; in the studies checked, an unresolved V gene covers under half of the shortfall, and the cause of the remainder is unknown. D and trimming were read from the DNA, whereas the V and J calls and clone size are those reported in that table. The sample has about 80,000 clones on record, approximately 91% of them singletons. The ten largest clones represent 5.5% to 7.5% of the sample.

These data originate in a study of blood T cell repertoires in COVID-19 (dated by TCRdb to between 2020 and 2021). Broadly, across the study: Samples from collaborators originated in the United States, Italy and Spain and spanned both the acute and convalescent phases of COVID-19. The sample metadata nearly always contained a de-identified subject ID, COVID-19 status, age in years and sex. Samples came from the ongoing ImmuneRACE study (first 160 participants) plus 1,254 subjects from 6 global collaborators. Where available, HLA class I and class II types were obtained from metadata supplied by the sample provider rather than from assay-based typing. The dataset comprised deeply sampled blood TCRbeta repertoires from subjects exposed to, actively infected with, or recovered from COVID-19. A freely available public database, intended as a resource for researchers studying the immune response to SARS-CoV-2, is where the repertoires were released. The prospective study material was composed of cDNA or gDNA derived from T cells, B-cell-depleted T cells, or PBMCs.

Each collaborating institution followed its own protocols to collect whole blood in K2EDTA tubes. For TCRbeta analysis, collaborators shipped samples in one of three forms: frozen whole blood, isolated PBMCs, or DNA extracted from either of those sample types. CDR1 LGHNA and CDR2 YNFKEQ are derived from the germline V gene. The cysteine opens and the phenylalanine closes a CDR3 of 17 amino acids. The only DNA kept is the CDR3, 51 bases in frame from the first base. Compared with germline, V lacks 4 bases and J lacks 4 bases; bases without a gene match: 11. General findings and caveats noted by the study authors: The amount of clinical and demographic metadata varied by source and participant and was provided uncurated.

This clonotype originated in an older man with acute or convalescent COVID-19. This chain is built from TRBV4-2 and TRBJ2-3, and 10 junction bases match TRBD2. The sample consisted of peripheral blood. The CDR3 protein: CASSLAATSGLPDTQYF. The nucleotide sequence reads TGTGCCAGCAGCCTCGCTGCGACTAGCGGGCTACCAGATACGCAGTATTTT.